Only a few counts were recorded for the clone carrying this T cell receptor (beta chain). What it binds is not known. Incorporated into the TCR beta cDNA libraries were unique molecular identifiers, which served to reduce PCR and sequencing biases. MiXCR, run by TCRdb on the PCR reads, gives a single entry per CDR3 protein. The sample carries about 800,000 distinct CDR3 sequences, less than 35% recorded once. This sample was included in a study of post-analysis software for immune sequencing data. On the study more broadly: Recorded subtypes: relapsing-remitting, secondary progressive, progressive-relapsing; some patients unannotated. Study-wide results and caveats: Strong same-batch co-clustering of samples appeared with F measure clustering. Four or five TRBV segments, TRBV5-6, TRBV5-1 and TRBV20-1 among them, were found more frequent in patients than controls. Normalized Chao1 diversity was significantly lower in multiple sclerosis patients than in controls.

The germline gives CDR1 MDHEN, CDR2 SYDVKM. This CDR3 comprises 13 residues. V was pared by 3 bases and J by 5 bases, with 11 bases between. The rearrangement uses TRBV28 and TRBJ2-7, with D perhaps assigned TRBD1 or TRBD2 (6 bases each). The sequence was obtained from a girl between 10 and 17 years old with multiple sclerosis. The sequenced material came from blood. The CDR3 here is CASSFRGVDEQYF. The CDR3 nucleotides read TGTGCCAGCAGTTTTAGGGGGGTGGACGAGCAGTACTTC. Variable domain in full (rest from reference TRBV28 and TRBJ2-7): DVKVTQSSRYLVKRTGEKVFLECVQDMDHENMFWYRQDPGLGLRLIYFSYDVKMKEKGDIPEGYSVSREKKERFSLILESASTNQTSMYLCASSFRGVDEQYFGPGTRLTVT.